Detailed here is one T cell receptor (beta chain). Its antigen remains unknown. These data originate in a study of cytomegalovirus exposure and HLA in healthy donors. Turning to the study itself: Drawn from HLA-typed donors, 83 million or so unique TCRs were held in an early data release. Overall study findings and caveats: In a later analysis, HLA-associated TCR beta chains were more clonally expanded than equally common others. TCR beta chain V- and J-gene trimming was linked, in a later analysis, to a missense variant in DCLRE1C. As was reported, the classifier diagnosed cytomegalovirus status with high specificity and sensitivity.

Amplification used 60 Vbeta primers and 13 Jbeta primers. Generated by immunoSEQ multiplex PCR, the TCRdb table keeps only in-frame clones and is missing some. The table records 150,000 to 200,000 clones, roughly 83% of them present only once. Per the germline V gene, CDR1 is LNHDA and CDR2 is SQIVND (reference sequence). V gave up 4 bases and J gave up 3 bases, with 12 bases separating them. The CDR3 is 14 amino acids. This TCR was recovered from a woman in her fifties or sixties in good health and CMV-seronegative. V gene TRBV19 combines with J gene TRBJ1-1; no definite D call. Sequenced: PBMCs. The CDR3 sequence: CASSRPIGDTEAFF. The CDR3 DNA follows: TGTGCCAGTAGTAGGCCTATCGGAGACACTGAAGCTTTCTTT.